The source of this TCR beta chain is a study of T cell repertoires in cytomegalovirus infection. In the study overall: Both recently identified HLA-C-restricted and well-studied HLA-B-restricted CMV epitopes were used in the study.

The study's findings and limits: Cumulative frequency of public TCR beta families picked out carriers of CMV plus the relevant HLA. CMV-specific TCR beta clonotypes restricted by HLA-C were the ones dominating the ex vivo response.

TCRdb used MiXCR to reprocess the reads, holding one entry per CDR3 protein. The sample has about 360,000 distinct CDR3 sequences, approximately 30% seen once; the top ten hold around an eighth. Trimming at V came to 0 bases and at J to 10 bases, leaving 13 bases not matched to a gene. CDR3 size: 17 residues. CDR1 MNHEY and CDR2 SVGEGT come from the germline V gene. This clonotype was counted a few times. No antigen is known for it. The chain couples TRBV6-2 or TRBV6-3 to TRBJ2-1; 9 bases align to TRBD2. This receptor was taken from a human donor in good health (CMV status not recorded). Some clones in this sample may be carry-over from other donors' samples. Sequencing used cultured PBMCs, obtained from culture after CMV antigen stimulation. CDR3 protein: CASSYSPLAGFVGEQFF. As DNA, the CDR3 is TGTGCCAGCAGTTACTCGCCCCTAGCGGGATTTGTAGGGGAGCAGTTCTTC.